These T cell receptor beta chains were read from a single sample in a study of T cells after yellow fever vaccination. MiXCR was run by TCRdb on the 5' RACE reads, yielding one entry per CDR3 protein. The table has some 350,000 distinct CDR3 sequences, roughly 4% seen once. Source: PBMCs, taken 5 days after the yellow fever booster vaccination. The receptors were gathered from a man younger than 30 who received the YFV17D yellow fever vaccine. Both conserved end residues are part of each CDR3. Each record gives: V gene, J gene, D gene, clone size, CDR3 protein, CDR3 DNA. The D gene is left open where the match is weak. For some rows the clone size is stated as once, few or many, or as a class when expanded; others skip it.

TRBV6-1	TRBJ1-1	.	.	CASSEGWGSTEAFF	TGTGCCAGCAGTGAAGGATGGGGGAGCACTGAAGCTTTCTTT
TRBV2	TRBJ2-1	TRBD1	few	CASSQTRDRGTINFF	TGTGCCAGCAGTCAGACTCGGGACAGGGGTACGATTAATTTCTTC
TRBV7-2	TRBJ1-4	TRBD1	many	CASSAGGHNEKLFF	TGTGCCAGCAGCGCAGGGGGCCATAATGAAAAACTGTTTTTT
TRBV6-2/TRBV6-3	TRBJ1-1	.	few	CASHDLGSPALNTEAFF	TGTGCCAGCCACGACCTAGGTAGTCCAGCTTTGAACACTGAAGCTTTCTTT
TRBV28	TRBJ1-1	TRBD1	few	CAASPGGNTEAFF	TGTGCAGCCAGTCCAGGGGGTAACACTGAAGCTTTCTTT
TRBV12-3/TRBV12-4	TRBJ1-2	.	few	CASSLRAGYGYTF	TGTGCCAGCAGTTTAAGGGCCGGCTATGGCTACACCTTC
TRBV7-2	TRBJ1-1	.	.	CASSIRTGPEFVAFF	TGTGCCAGCAGCATAAGGACGGGGCCTGAGTTTGTAGCTTTCTTT
TRBV3-1	TRBJ1-1	.	few	CASSLAGLGAAEAFF	TGTGCCAGCAGCCTCGCGGGTTTGGGGGCCGCTGAAGCTTTCTTT
TRBV27	TRBJ1-2	.	many	CASSLSGRSGYTF	TGTGCCAGCAGTTTATCGGGCAGGTCGGGCTACACCTTC
TRBV6-2/TRBV6-3	TRBJ2-5	TRBD2	few	CASSQAGGQETQYF	TGTGCCAGCAGCCAAGCGGGGGGACAAGAGACCCAGTACTTC
TRBV7-9	TRBJ1-1	.	.	CASRPYTEAFF	TGTGCCAGCAGGCCTTACACTGAAGCTTTCTTT
TRBV2	TRBJ1-1	.	.	CASSVKAGQTEAFF	TGTGCCAGCAGTGTGAAGGCAGGCCAGACTGAAGCTTTCTTT
TRBV30	TRBJ2-7	.	many	CAWRGGGSAYEQYF	TGTGCCTGGAGGGGGGGCGGATCCGCTTACGAGCAGTACTTC
TRBV7-3	TRBJ2-5	TRBD1	many	CASSATLDRQETQYF	TGTGCCAGCAGCGCCACCTTGGACAGGCAAGAGACCCAGTACTTC
TRBV3-1	TRBJ1-4	TRBD1	.	CASSQGQSQWKEKLFF	TGTGCCAGCAGCCAGGGACAGAGCCAATGGAAAGAAAAACTGTTTTTT
TRBV20-1	TRBJ2-1	TRBD2	.	CSAPPGGSYNEQFF	TGCAGTGCCCCCCCGGGGGGCTCCTACAATGAGCAGTTCTTC
TRBV11-2	TRBJ2-1	TRBD2	few	CASSLVAGGFGEQFF	TGTGCCAGCAGCTTAGTAGCGGGGGGTTTCGGTGAGCAGTTCTTC
TRBV14	TRBJ2-6	.	many	CASHSYRSGANVLTF	TGTGCCAGCCACAGCTACCGATCTGGGGCCAACGTCCTGACTTTC
TRBV30	TRBJ1-2	TRBD1	.	CAWTFRGAPGGYTF	TGTGCCTGGACCTTCAGGGGGGCGCCGGGTGGCTACACCTTC
TRBV5-5	TRBJ1-5	.	few	CASSLRSDNSNQPQHF	TGTGCCAGCAGCTTGAGGAGCGACAATAGCAATCAGCCCCAGCATTTT
TRBV20-1	TRBJ2-1	.	many	CSLISGFTYNEQFF	TGCAGCCTTATCTCGGGGTTCACCTACAATGAGCAGTTCTTC
TRBV5-1	TRBJ2-5	.	many	CASRRGMGQETQYF	TGCGCCAGCAGGAGAGGCATGGGCCAAGAGACCCAGTACTTC
TRBV6-2/TRBV6-3	TRBJ2-3	TRBD2	many	CASSYGGGADTQYF	TGTGCCAGCAGTTACGGCGGGGGGGCAGATACGCAGTATTTT
TRBV20-1	TRBJ1-6	TRBD1	many	CSARGQNNSPLHF	TGCAGTGCTAGGGGACAGAATAATTCACCCCTCCACTTT
TRBV5-4	TRBJ1-1	.	few	CASSSAWQGNTEAFF	TGTGCCAGCAGCTCGGCGTGGCAGGGGAACACTGAAGCTTTCTTT
TRBV4-1	TRBJ1-4	.	.	CASSQDSGLTNEKLFF	TGCGCCAGCAGCCAAGATTCGGGACTGACTAATGAAAAACTGTTTTTT
TRBV6-2/TRBV6-3	TRBJ2-5	.	.	CASKPDWGTETQYF	TGTGCCAGCAAGCCTGATTGGGGTACGGAGACCCAGTACTTC
TRBV5-5	TRBJ1-5	.	.	CASSRDRSSQPQHF	TGTGCCAGCAGCCGGGACCGTAGCAGTCAGCCCCAGCATTTT
TRBV18	TRBJ2-5	.	few	CASSPTDGDPGETQYF	TGTGCCAGCTCACCTACGGACGGGGATCCTGGGGAGACCCAGTACTTC
TRBV7-2	TRBJ2-5	.	.	CASSLGLRDGGMETQYF	TGTGCCAGCAGCTTAGGTTTGCGTGACGGTGGGATGGAGACCCAGTACTTC
TRBV7-2	TRBJ2-1	.	few	CASSLDSGSYNEQFF	TGTGCCAGCAGCTTAGACAGTGGATCCTACAATGAGCAGTTCTTC
TRBV10-2	TRBJ2-3	TRBD2	few	CASRPGVASGGDTDTQYF	TGCGCCAGCAGGCCGGGTGTCGCCAGCGGGGGAGATACAGATACGCAGTATTTT
TRBV6-5	TRBJ1-1	.	few	CASSPSLATEAFF	TGTGCCAGCAGTCCCTCGTTGGCCACTGAAGCTTTCTTT
TRBV5-1	TRBJ2-1	.	.	CASSWRERLYNEQFF	TGCGCCAGCAGCTGGCGGGAAAGGTTATACAATGAGCAGTTCTTC
TRBV5-1	TRBJ1-3	TRBD1	many	CASSPGQGRNTIYF	TGCGCCAGCAGCCCTGGACAGGGCAGAAACACCATATATTTT
TRBV7-3	TRBJ1-4	.	.	CASSLRGNLGEKLFF	TGTGCCAGCAGCTTAAGGGGGAATCTAGGGGAAAAACTGTTTTTT
TRBV12-3/TRBV12-4	TRBJ2-1	TRBD2	.	CASIPGTSGGGYNEQFF	TGTGCCAGCATTCCAGGGACTAGCGGGGGGGGATACAATGAGCAGTTCTTC
TRBV18	TRBJ2-3	TRBD1	few	CASSPLNRGSTDTQYF	TGTGCCAGCTCACCACTCAACAGGGGTTCCACAGATACGCAGTATTTT
TRBV7-2	TRBJ2-5	.	many	CASSSGMGGQETQYF	TGTGCCAGCAGCTCGGGGATGGGGGGCCAAGAGACCCAGTACTTC
TRBV11-2	TRBJ2-7	.	few	CASSPLGFRYEQYF	TGTGCCAGCAGCCCTTTGGGGTTCCGGTACGAGCAGTACTTC
TRBV7-3	TRBJ2-3	TRBD2	many	CASSPRRGGGQYF	TGTGCCAGCAGCCCCCGCCGGGGGGGGGGGCAGTATTTT
TRBV6-2/TRBV6-3	TRBJ2-1	.	.	CASSYSTANEQFF	TGTGCCAGCAGTTACTCGACGGCGAATGAGCAGTTCTTC
TRBV12-3/TRBV12-4	TRBJ1-5	TRBD1	.	CASSSRTGHQPQHF	TGTGCCAGCAGTTCGCGGACAGGGCATCAGCCCCAGCATTTT
TRBV12-3/TRBV12-4	TRBJ2-6	TRBD1	few	CASSRTGDGANVLTF	TGTGCCAGCAGTAGGACAGGGGACGGGGCCAACGTCCTGACTTTC
TRBV7-8	TRBJ2-1	TRBD1	few	CASSNGRGLVNEQFF	TGTGCCAGCAGCAACGGCAGGGGGTTGGTCAATGAGCAGTTCTTC
TRBV14	TRBJ2-1	TRBD2	many	CASSRELPGLATYNEQFF	TGTGCCAGCAGCCGCGAGCTCCCGGGACTAGCGACTTACAATGAGCAGTTCTTC
TRBV27	TRBJ2-3	.	few	CASSSGIVGDTQYF	TGTGCCAGCAGTTCAGGGATCGTCGGAGATACGCAGTATTTT
TRBV20-1	TRBJ1-1	TRBD1	.	CSPGGGATEAFF	TGCAGTCCAGGGGGGGGGGCCACTGAAGCTTTCTTT
TRBV24-1	TRBJ2-2	.	few	CATSASVNTGELFF	TGTGCCACCAGTGCCAGCGTAAACACCGGGGAGCTGTTTTTT